These T cell receptor beta chains were read from a single sample in a study of regulatory T cells in long-lasting Graves disease. MiXCR was run by TCRdb on the multiplex PCR reads, yielding one entry per CDR3 protein. Here the sample spans hundreds of thousands of distinct CDR3 sequences, approximately 12% being singletons. The same specimen was also included in a second study, on T cells in Graves' hyperthyroidism and ophthalmopathy.

Sequences were derived from peripheral blood mononuclear cells (PBMCs), sampled at new diagnosis, from a patient treated with antithyroid drugs. All receptors come from a woman between 25 and 40 years old with Graves disease. Both conserved end residues are part of each CDR3. A D gene is named only where the DNA matches it firmly. Rows give clone size only sometimes, using once, few, many, or a class for an expanded clone.

D,V,J,size,CDR3,DNA
.,TRBV30,TRBJ2-7,many,CAWRGPGTYEQYF,TGTGCCTGGAGAGGGCCGGGAACCTACGAGCAGTACTTC
TRBD1,TRBV4-1,TRBJ2-7,few,CASSHPVQGKEQYF,TGCGCCAGCAGCCACCCAGTACAGGGGAAAGAGCAGTACTTC
.,TRBV30,TRBJ1-6,.,CAWSPRRGAAPFNNSPLHF,TGTGCCTGGAGCCCACGTAGGGGGGCAGCACCTTTCAATAATTCACCCCTCCACTTT
.,TRBV12-3/TRBV12-4,TRBJ2-7,many,CASSLTQGSEQYF,TGTGCCAGCAGTTTAACGCAGGGGTCAGAGCAGTACTTC
.,TRBV20-1,TRBJ1-4,.,CSAHGAALRKLFF,TGCAGTGCCCATGGGGCAGCCCTACGAAAACTGTTTTTT
TRBD2,TRBV13,TRBJ2-5,many,CASSLLGLAGVEETQYF,TGTGCCAGCAGCTTATTGGGACTAGCGGGAGTGGAGGAGACCCAGTACTTC
.,TRBV11-3,TRBJ2-5,.,CASSLEVVETQYF,TGTGCCAGCAGCTTAGAAGTCGTCGAGACCCAGTACTTC
.,TRBV3-1,TRBJ2-1,.,CASSHSFNIPWTKTSSYNEQFF,TGTGCCAGCAGCCATTCGTTCAATATACCCTGGACTAAAACGAGCTCCTACAATGAGCAGTTCTTC
TRBD2,TRBV14,TRBJ2-1,few,CASSQARRAGKFNEQFF,TGTGCCAGCAGCCAAGCCCGCCGAGCGGGGAAATTTAATGAGCAGTTCTTC
TRBD1,TRBV11-2,TRBJ1-2,.,CASSLALTGGAKGHTF,TGTGCCAGCAGCTTAGCACTAACAGGGGGCGCGAAGGGCCACACCTTC
.,TRBV20-1,TRBJ2-3,.,CSAFRGWGQTDTQYF,TGCAGTGCTTTCAGAGGGTGGGGGCAGACAGATACGCAGTATTTT
.,TRBV19,TRBJ2-1,.,CASSPVPERNEQFF,TGTGCCAGTAGTCCGGTTCCAGAAAGGAATGAGCAGTTCTTC
.,TRBV29-1,TRBJ2-1,many,CSAENNEQFF,TGCAGCGCGGAGAACAATGAGCAGTTCTTC
.,TRBV25-1,TRBJ2-2,.,CASSGPGGTNTGELFF,TGTGCCAGCAGTGGCCCGGGCGGGACGAACACCGGGGAGCTGTTTTTT
TRBD1,TRBV5-1,TRBJ1-2,few,CASSPQGVFYGYTF,TGCGCCAGCAGCCCACAGGGGGTCTTCTATGGCTACACCTTC
.,TRBV2,TRBJ2-3,many,CASSERHATPADTQYF,TGTGCCAGCAGTGAAAGGCACGCGACCCCCGCAGATACGCAGTATTTT
.,TRBV2,TRBJ2-1,many,CASSDSAGFGGNEQFF,TGTGCCAGCAGTGATTCAGCCGGGTTCGGGGGCAATGAGCAGTTCTTC
TRBD1,TRBV30,TRBJ1-2,many,CAWSNPRTGRYGYTF,TGTGCCTGGAGTAACCCCCGGACAGGGCGATATGGCTACACCTTC
TRBD2,TRBV7-9,TRBJ2-1,.,CASSALAGVSGEQFF,TGTGCCAGCAGCGCCCTAGCGGGAGTTAGTGGTGAGCAGTTCTTC
TRBD2,TRBV27,TRBJ2-2,.,CASSSMGTLTKTSGRIAGELFF,TGTGCCAGCAGTTCCATGGGGACCCTGACCAAGACTAGCGGGAGAATCGCCGGGGAGCTGTTTTTT
.,TRBV28,TRBJ1-5,many,CASSLYTGNSQPQHF,TGTGCCAGCAGTTTATATACAGGGAATAGTCAGCCCCAGCATTTT
TRBD2,TRBV2,TRBJ2-7,many,CASLTTSGTYGQYF,TGTGCCAGCCTTACCACTAGCGGTACCTACGGGCAGTACTTC